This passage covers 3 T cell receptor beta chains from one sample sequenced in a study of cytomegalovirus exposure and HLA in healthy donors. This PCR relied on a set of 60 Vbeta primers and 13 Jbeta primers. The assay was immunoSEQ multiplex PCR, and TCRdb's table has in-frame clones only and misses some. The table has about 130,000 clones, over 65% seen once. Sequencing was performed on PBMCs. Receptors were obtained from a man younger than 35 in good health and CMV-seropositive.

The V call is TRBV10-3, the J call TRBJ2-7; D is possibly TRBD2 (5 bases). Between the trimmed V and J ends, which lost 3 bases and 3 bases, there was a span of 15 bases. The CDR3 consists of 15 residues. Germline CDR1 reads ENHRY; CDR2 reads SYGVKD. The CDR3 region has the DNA TGTGCCATCAGTGAAACCGGGAACCAATTCTACGAGCAGTACTTC. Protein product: CAISETGNQFYEQYF.

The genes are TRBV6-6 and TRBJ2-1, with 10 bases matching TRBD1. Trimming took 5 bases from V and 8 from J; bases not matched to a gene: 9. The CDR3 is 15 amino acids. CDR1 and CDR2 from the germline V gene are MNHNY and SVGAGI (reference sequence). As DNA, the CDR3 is TGTGCCAGCAGTCTTCGACAGGGGGCTATCGATGAGCAGTTCTTC. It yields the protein CASSLRQGAIDEQFF.

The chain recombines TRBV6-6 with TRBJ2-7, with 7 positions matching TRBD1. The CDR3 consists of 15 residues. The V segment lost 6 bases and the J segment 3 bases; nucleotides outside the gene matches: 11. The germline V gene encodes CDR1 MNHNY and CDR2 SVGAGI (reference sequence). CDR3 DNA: TGTGCCAGCAGCCGCAACAGGGGTTTGAACTACGAGCAGTACTTC. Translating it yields CASSRNRGLNYEQYF.